Below, one T cell receptor beta chain is given with its context. Produced via immunoSEQ multiplex PCR; TCRdb's table is partial and in-frame only. The sample has roughly 190,000 clones; around 90% are singletons. The data are from a study of T cell responses to AZD1222 COVID-19 vaccine. The germline gives CDR1 SNHLY, CDR2 FYNNEI. The CDR3 totals 13 residues. V shed 11 bases and J shed 4 bases, with 16 bases lying between them. The gene calls are TRBV2 and TRBJ2-3; tentative D call: TRBD2 (6 bases). The sequences come from peripheral blood, collected 28 days after the second dose of the MenACWY control vaccine. The sequence was obtained from an adult who received the MenACWY meningococcal vaccine as a control. DNA of the CDR3: TGTGCCTTCAGGGCTAGCGAGCCAGATACGCAGTATTTT. Its translation: CAFRASEPDTQYF. Using reference TRBV2 and TRBJ2-3 for the parts outside the CDR3, the full variable domain is EPEVTQTPSHQVTQMGQEVILRCVPISNHLYFYWYRQILGQKVEFLVSFYNNEISEKSEIFDDQFSVERPDGSNFTLKIRSTKLEDSAMYFCAFRASEPDTQYFGPGTRLTVL.